This T cell receptor beta chain was sequenced during a study of cytomegalovirus exposure and HLA in healthy donors. For the study at large: The approximately 710 first-cohort repertoires and the 110 or so validation repertoires shared the same platform, a later analysis reported.

Sequencing used immunoSEQ multiplex PCR; TCRdb keeps in-frame clones, though not all of them. The sample lists approximately 210,000 clones; about 90% were seen once. The CDR3 contains 17 residues. Germline assignment: CDR1 MGHRA and CDR2 YSYEKL. V was clipped by 4 bases and J by 4 bases; unmatched bases: 15. This clonotype was sampled from a woman aged 18-30 years in good health and CMV-seronegative. The rearrangement joins TRBV4-1 to TRBJ2-7, with 8 positions matching TRBD1. The sequenced sample was PBMCs. The CDR3 DNA reads TGCGCCAGCAGCCTTACGACGTCCGGACAGGGCTTTTACGAGCAGTACTTC. This codes for CASSLTTSGQGFYEQYF.